This note documents a single TCR beta chain sequence. What it recognizes is unknown. At one of its ends the junction is not consistent with the germline gene, which may arise from a read error. Repertoires were generated with immunoSEQ multiplex PCR, while TCRdb's copy carries only in-frame clones and drops some. In the table there are about 680,000 clones, 90% to 95% of which are singletons. The CDR3 contains 12 residues. Germline V gene lookup returns CDR1 PRHDT and CDR2 FYEKMQ (reference sequence). The data were obtained in a study of shared clonotypes between healthy human individuals. Study outcomes and limitations: Relative to clonotypes present in all four donors, those not shared had lower generation probabilities.

The naive CD8 population came from CD45RO-negative cells selected for CCR7, without terminally differentiated effector memory CD45RA+ cells. The TCR originated in a young man in good health. Material for sequencing was naive CD8+ T cells sorted from blood. V is TRBV13 and J is TRBJ2-1; the D gene is possibly TRBD1 (6 bases). The CDR3 region is CAISGQHNEQFF. DNA of the CDR3: TGTGCCATCAGCGGACAGCACAATGAGCAGTTCTTC. The full variable domain, in which reference TRBV13 and TRBJ2-1 provide the parts outside the CDR3, is AAGVIQSPRHLIKEKRETATLKCYPIPRHDTVYWYQQGPGQDPQFLISFYEKMQSDKGSIPDRFSAQQFSDYHSELNMSSLELGDSALYFCAISGQHNEQFFGPGTRLTVL.